These 27 T cell receptor beta chains originate from one sample sequenced in a study of cytomegalovirus exposure and HLA in healthy donors. It was with 60 Vbeta and 13 Jbeta primers that the PCR ran. Method: immunoSEQ multiplex PCR; TCRdb's copy keeps in-frame clones and lacks some. This table lists 100,000 to 150,000 clones. Sequenced sample: PBMCs. All receptors derive from a woman in her forties in good health and CMV-seronegative.

V and J are TRBV29-1 and TRBJ1-3, with 8 bases matching TRBD1. Germline values: CDR1 SQVTM, CDR2 ANQGSEA. CDR3 length equals 15 residues. With V trimmed by 6 bases and J by 0 bases, 7 bases remained unmatched. For the CDR3, the DNA is TGCAGCGTCAAACCCACAGGGGGCTCTGGAAACACCATATATTTT. This sequence encodes CSVKPTGGSGNTIYF.

The rearrangement uses TRBV7-9 and TRBJ1-1, with D perhaps TRBD1 (6 bases). This CDR3 region has 12 residues. CDR1 and CDR2 from the germline V gene are SEHNR and FQNEAQ (reference sequence). V lost 5 bases and J lost 6, with 10 bases in between. The CDR3 sequence: CASSPQGPEAFF. In DNA form, the CDR3 reads TGTGCCAGCAGCCCTCAGGGGCCTGAAGCTTTCTTT.

About this clone itself: Different DNA sequences within this sample yield the same CDR3. This chain links TRBV6-5 with TRBJ2-1, with D possibly matching TRBD1 (6 bases). CDR3 size: 13 residues. The germline V gene has CDR1 MNHEY and CDR2 SVGAGI. Trimming took 7 bases from V and 2 from J, leaving 9 bases between them. The CDR3 bases are TGTGCCAGCAATACAGGGCCCTACAATGAGCAGTTCTTC. Translated: CASNTGPYNEQFF.

The genes are TRBV4-3 and TRBJ2-1; TRBD2 matches at 9 bases. There are 15 residues in the CDR3. Germline assignment: CDR1 LGHNA and CDR2 YSLEER. V was clipped by 4 bases and J by 8 bases; unmatched bases: 9. The chain's CDR3 is CASSRLAGGIYEQFF. The CDR3 DNA is TGCGCCAGCAGCCGCTTGGCGGGGGGGATATATGAGCAGTTCTTC.

The V call is TRBV27, the J call TRBJ1-3; weak D call: TRBD1 (5 bases). Trimming took 5 bases from V and 9 from J, leaving 14 bases between them. The CDR3 runs 13 residues. Germline-derived CDR1 and CDR2 are MNHEY and SMNVEV (reference sequence). The CDR3 here is CASSRIQGGTIYF. In nucleotides, the CDR3 is TGTGCCAGCAGTAGGATTCAGGGAGGCACCATATATTTT.

The V and J genes are TRBV28 and TRBJ2-1, with TRBD1 matching over 9 bases. The CDR3 contains 15 residues. The V and J ends lost 2 bases and 8 bases, in that order; junction bases with no gene match: 7. The germline V gene has CDR1 MDHEN and CDR2 SYDVKM. DNA for the CDR3: TGTGCCAGCAGTTTACTGGGACAGGGTCAGGATGAGCAGTTCTTC. Protein product: CASSLLGQGQDEQFF.

CDR3 protein: CASSLRDWVYEQYV. CDR3 sequence (DNA): TGTGCCAGCAGCCTCCGGGACTGGGTATACGAGCAGTACGTC. This rearrangement joins TRBV5-6 to TRBJ2-7; D perhaps matches TRBD2 (6 bases). Germline CDR1 is SGHDT and CDR2 is YYEEEE. The CDR3 length is 14 residues. Trimming removed 4 bases at V and 4 bases at J, with 15 bases between.

This chain uses TRBV7-9 with TRBJ1-1; a weak D match, TRBD1 (5 bases). Germline V lookup: CDR1 SEHNR, CDR2 FQNEAQ (reference sequence). V gave up 6 bases and J gave up 10 bases, with 15 bases separating them. The CDR3 covers 12 residues. The CDR3 here is CASSRNPGGAFF. The CDR3 DNA is TGTGCCAGCAGTCGCAATCCGGGGGGAGCTTTCTTT.

Remarks on this clone: One end of the junction does not line up with germline, which may come from a read error. The chain employs TRBV5-1 and TRBJ2-2, with D perhaps TRBD1 (5 bases). Germline values: CDR1 SGHRS, CDR2 YFSETQ. The CDR3 runs 15 residues. The CDR3 loop reads CASSLGTTNTGELFF. As DNA, the CDR3 is TGCGCCAGCAGCTTGGGGACAACGAATACCGGGGAGCTGTTTTTT.

The chain carries TRBV28 and TRBJ1-1, with TRBD1 matching over 7 bases. This CDR3 has 13 residues. V gave up 7 bases and J gave up 0 bases; unmatched junction bases: 2. CDR1 and CDR2 from the germline V gene are MDHEN and SYDVKM. This chain's CDR3 is CASTDRVNTEAFF. The DNA for the CDR3 is TGTGCCAGCACCGACAGGGTGAACACTGAAGCTTTCTTT.

V usage is TRBV4-1 and J usage is TRBJ1-5; possibly TRBD1 for D (5 bases). Trimming took off 5 bases at V and 8 bases at J, with 19 bases between the two ends. Germline loops: CDR1 MGHRA, CDR2 YSYEKL. The CDR3 consists of 15 residues. This CDR3 reads CASSSSGTGREPQHF. In DNA form, the CDR3 reads TGCGCCAGCAGCTCGAGTGGGACTGGCAGGGAGCCCCAGCATTTT.

The chain carries TRBV13 and TRBJ2-1; the D gene is possibly TRBD2 (7 bases). V was clipped by 3 bases and J by 2 bases, with 11 bases between them. CDR1 and CDR2 (germline): PRHDT, FYEKMQ (reference sequence). The CDR3 is 15 residues long. The chain's CDR3 is CASSFWGGPYNEQFF. The CDR3 DNA follows: TGTGCCAGCAGCTTCTGGGGGGGCCCCTACAATGAGCAGTTCTTC.

About this clone: The same CDR3 arises from other DNA sequences in this sample as well. V is TRBV27 and J is TRBJ1-2; TRBD1 matches 8 bases. Germline CDR1 reads MNHEY; CDR2 reads SMNVEV (reference sequence). Trimming took 3 bases from V and 0 from J; bases not matched to a gene: 0. The CDR3 extends over 14 amino acids. CDR3 loop: CASSLTGANYGYTF. The CDR3, as DNA: TGTGCCAGCAGTTTGACAGGGGCTAACTATGGCTACACCTTC.

The genes are TRBV7-2 and TRBJ2-1, with D unclear. The V end was cut by 5 bases, the J end by 7 bases, with 15 bases between. This CDR3 contains 14 residues. From germline, CDR1 is SGHTA and CDR2 FQGNSA. The CDR3 region is CASSPILAGNEQFF. In DNA form, the CDR3 reads TGTGCCAGCAGCCCGATACTGGCCGGGAATGAGCAGTTCTTC.

For this clone: The junction shows a germline mismatch at one end, possibly a read error. V usage is TRBV28 and J usage is TRBJ1-1; 10 bases agree with TRBD1. Germline CDR1 and CDR2: MDHEN and SYDVKM. The CDR3 consists of 15 residues. CDR3: CASSPFGTGVSEAFF. CDR3 nucleotide sequence: TGTGCCAGCAGTCCCTTCGGGACAGGGGTCAGTGAAGCTTTTTTT.

The chain has TRBV2 and TRBJ1-2; 7 nucleotides agree with TRBD1. There are 13 residues in the CDR3. CDR1 is SNHLY, CDR2 FYNNEI, per germline. The ends lost 6 bases at V and 4 bases at J; junction bases unmatched: 5. The CDR3 DNA sequence: TGTGCCAGCAGGGGACAGCCTATCTATGGCTACACCTTC. It is translated as CASRGQPIYGYTF. Complete variable domain (other parts from reference TRBV2 and TRBJ1-2): EPEVTQTPSHQVTQMGQEVILRCVPISNHLYFYWYRQILGQKVEFLVSFYNNEISEKSEIFDDQFSVERPDGSNFTLKIRSTKLEDSAMYFCASRGQPIYGYTFGSGTRLTVV.

V usage is TRBV11-3 and J usage is TRBJ2-3; a weak D match, TRBD1 (6 bases). Between the trimmed V and J ends, which lost 1 base and 0 bases, there was a span of 8 bases. The CDR3 length is 15 residues. Germline CDR1 SGHNT, CDR2 YENEEA. The CDR3 region is CASSLVGASTDTQYF. The CDR3 coding sequence is TGTGCCAGCAGCTTAGTGGGGGCTAGCACAGATACGCAGTATTTT.

The V call is TRBV18, the J call TRBJ1-2; 12 nucleotides match TRBD1. V was clipped by 4 bases and J by 7 bases; unmatched bases: 7. This CDR3 comprises 15 residues. Germline assignment: CDR1 KGHSH and CDR2 LQKENI. CDR3 sequence: CASSQPGQGAFGYTF. For the CDR3, the DNA is TGTGCCAGCTCACAACCGGGACAGGGGGCCTTTGGCTACACCTTC.

This chain links TRBV21-1 with TRBJ2-1; the D call TRBD2 from the table was never checked on the DNA. TRBV21-1 is described as a pseudogene. This CDR3 comprises 18 residues. DNA for the CDR3: TGTGCCAGCAGCAAAAGGCGGGGGAAAACTAGCTCCTACAATGAGCAGTTCTTC. Translating it yields CASSKRRGKTSSYNEQFF.

This chain joins TRBV2 and TRBJ2-7; D not resolved. CDR3 size: 15 residues. Trimming took 3 bases from V and 3 from J, leaving 15 bases between them. The germline V gene encodes CDR1 SNHLY and CDR2 FYNNEI. CDR3 sequence reads: CASSDRLNPYYEQYV. The CDR3 DNA reads as TGTGCCAGCAGTGACCGCCTAAACCCCTACTACGAGCAGTACGTC.

The chain carries TRBV27 and TRBJ1-6, with 7 bases identical to TRBD1. Germline CDR1 is MNHEY and CDR2 is SMNVEV (reference sequence). V dropped 3 bases and J dropped 7; count of bases not matched to a gene: 3. The CDR3 spans 14 residues. This CDR3 is CASSFGRGNSPLHF. CDR3 sequence (DNA): TGTGCCAGCAGTTTTGGCAGGGGGAATTCACCCCTCCACTTT.

The chain joins TRBV27 to TRBJ2-5; TRBD2 agrees at 14 bases. Germline assignment: CDR1 MNHEY and CDR2 SMNVEV (reference sequence). The CDR3 spans 18 residues. V shed 3 bases and J 4 bases; nucleotides not matched to a gene: 10. The CDR3 here is CASSFRGLAGAEGETQYF. In DNA, the CDR3 is TGTGCCAGCAGTTTCAGGGGACTAGCGGGGGCCGAGGGAGAGACCCAGTACTTC.

Written as DNA, the CDR3 is TGTGCCAGCAGCTTAGGATCAGGGCTAGAGACCCAGTACTTC. Its protein is CASSLGSGLETQYF. The chain joins TRBV11-2 to TRBJ2-5, with D perhaps matching TRBD1 (5 bases). Germline V gene data show CDR1 as SGHAT and CDR2 as FQNNGV. The CDR3 runs 14 residues. Trimming removed 1 base at V and 4 bases at J, with 10 bases between. Looking up the rest from reference TRBV11-2 and TRBJ2-5 gives the full variable domain: EAGVAQSPRYKIIEKRQSVAFWCNPISGHATLYWYQQILGQGPKLLIQFQNNGVVDDSQLPKDRFSAERLKGVDSTLKIQPAKLEDSAVYLCASSLGSGLETQYFGPGTRLLVL.

The chain carries TRBV6-6 and TRBJ1-1; tentative D call: TRBD1 (6 bases). V lost 4 bases and J 1 base, leaving 13 bases between the germline ends. The germline V gene has CDR1 MNHNY and CDR2 SVGAGI (reference sequence). This CDR3 region has 15 residues. The CDR3 region is CASSFRGISNTEAFF. The CDR3 region has the DNA TGTGCCAGCAGTTTCAGGGGAATATCGAACACTGAAGCTTTCTTT.

The genes are TRBV7-3 and TRBJ2-3, with D unresolved. Germline CDR1 and CDR2: SGHTA and FQGTGA. This CDR3 comprises 13 residues. V was pared by 1 base and J by 5 bases, with 7 bases between. CDR3 in DNA: TGTGCCAGCAGCTTAATCTCTAGAGATACGCAGTATTTT. Amino acid sequence: CASSLISRDTQYF. Variable domain in full (rest from reference TRBV7-3 and TRBJ2-3): GAGVSQTPSNKVTEKGKYVELRCDPISGHTALYWYRQSLGQGPEFLIYFQGTGAADDSGLPNDRFFAVRPEGSVSTLKIQRTERGDSAVYLCASSLISRDTQYFGPGTRLTVL.

The chain couples TRBV4-1 to TRBJ1-4; TRBD1 is a possible D gene (6 bases). Looked up from germline, CDR1 is MGHRA and CDR2 is YSYEKL. The CDR3 has 18 amino acids. V was cut by 3 bases and J by 0 bases, with 17 bases left in between. The CDR3 DNA reads TGCGCCAGCAGCCATTCTGGGGGCCGAGTACCAACTAATGAAAAACTGTTTTTT. As protein: CASSHSGGRVPTNEKLFF.

This chain uses TRBV18 with TRBJ2-3; TRBD2 agrees at 8 bases. Germline assignment: CDR1 KGHSH and CDR2 LQKENI. The CDR3 is 13 residues long. Trimming at V came to 7 bases and at J to 4 bases, leaving 4 bases not matched to a gene. The CDR3 DNA follows: TGTGCCAGCTTCGTGACTAGCGCAGATACGCAGTATTTT. It codes for CASFVTSADTQYF. Complete variable domain (other parts from reference TRBV18 and TRBJ2-3): NAGVMQNPRHLVRRRGQEARLRCSPMKGHSHVYWYRQLPEEGLKFMVYLQKENIIDESGMPKERFSAEFPKEGPSILRIQQVVRGDSAAYFCASFVTSADTQYFGPGTRLTVL.